This paragraph reports one T cell receptor (beta chain). Its antigen is as yet unknown. MiXCR was run by TCRdb on the 5' RACE reads, yielding one entry per CDR3 protein. The sample comprises some 670,000 distinct CDR3 sequences, roughly 12% of which are singletons, and 15% rests with the top ten. Losses at the gene ends were 5 bases for V and 12 bases for J; bases not matched to a gene: 18. The CDR3 has 16 amino acids. Germline CDR1 SEHNR, CDR2 FQNEAQ (reference sequence). This specimen belongs to a study of T cells after yellow fever vaccination. General observations from the study: Peaking faster, on day 5 versus 15, the secondary response was nonetheless weaker.

The sample was PBMCs, taken on the day of the yellow fever booster vaccination. This sequence joins TRBV7-9 and TRBJ2-1; 8 nucleotides line up with TRBD1. The sequence came from a man aged 25 to 40 who received the YFV17D yellow fever vaccine. This CDR3 reads CASSRIGTGLTGGQFF. The CDR3, as DNA: TGTGCCAGCAGCCGCATTGGGACAGGCCTTACTGGCGGGCAGTTCTTC.